The T cell receptor beta chain under discussion was sequenced for a study of blood T cell repertoires in COVID-19. The wider study: Nucleic acid was either cDNA or gDNA, and it came from T cells, B-cell-depleted T cells, or PBMCs.

Seattle cases were enrolled at active infection and followed longitudinally. Per the germline V gene, CDR1 is MNHEY and CDR2 is SMNVEV (reference sequence). V was pared by 10 bases and J by 5 bases, with 19 bases between. The CDR3 has 14 amino acids. TCRdb's copy holds only in-frame clones and misses some; the assay was immunoSEQ multiplex PCR. The profile covers approximately 200,000 clones, with about 93% appearing a single time and roughly 0.7% taken by the ten largest. What was sequenced was peripheral blood. The V call is TRBV27, the J call TRBJ2-3, with TRBD2 as a possible D gene (6 bases). The TCR sequence derives from a man younger than 45 with COVID-19, enrolled during active disease. The CDR3 region has the DNA TGTGCCATTAAGGGACGGGGGAAGGGAGATACGCAGTATTTT. Protein: CAIKGRGKGDTQYF.